The 10 T cell receptor beta chains below were found in one sample sequenced in a study of CD8+ T cells in alopecia areata. Treatment noted: oral pan-JAK inhibitor, 5-10 mg twice daily. Reverse transcribed after extraction, RNA yielded cDNA as the sequencing template. The table came from immunoSEQ multiplex PCR; TCRdb's copy has only in-frame clones and leaves some out. The table shows approximately 210,000 clones, with 43% occurring only once. The sequencing here drew on CD4+ T cells sorted from blood, taken at roughly week 36, from a patient treated with tofacitinib. These receptors were collected from a human donor with alopecia areata.

This clone was seen only a few times. The chain links TRBV2 to TRBJ2-7; 7 bases are shared with TRBD1. CDR1 SNHLY and CDR2 FYNNEI come from the germline V gene. The CDR3 extends over 14 amino acids. V was pared by 6 bases and J by 2 bases, with 7 bases of the junction left unmatched. CDR3: CASRSGTVTYEQYF. CDR3 coding DNA: TGTGCCAGCAGATCCGGGACAGTGACCTACGAGCAGTACTTC.

The gene calls are TRBV5-1 and TRBJ2-2; 9 bases fit TRBD1. This CDR3 comprises 15 residues. The V gene end was trimmed by 6 bases and the J gene end by 3 bases; junction bases not matched to a gene: 6. CDR1 and CDR2 (germline): SGHRS, YFSETQ. The CDR3: CASTGDRADTGELFF. The CDR3 region has the DNA TGCGCCAGCACAGGGGACAGGGCGGACACCGGGGAGCTGTTTTTT.

This CDR3 is CASSEQGPDTQYF. The CDR3 nucleotides are TGTGCCAGCAGTGAACAGGGCCCGGATACGCAGTATTTT. The chain uses TRBV14 and TRBJ2-3; the D gene is possibly TRBD1 (6 bases). The CDR3 extends over 13 amino acids. Trimming stripped 6 bases from V and 6 bases from J, with 13 bases between. Germline CDR1 is SGHDN and CDR2 is FVKESK.

This clone came up a few times. This chain connects TRBV5-1 to TRBJ2-2; 9 nucleotides agree with TRBD2. This CDR3 has 14 residues. Unmatched junction bases numbered 6, after V lost 7 bases and J lost 5 bases. Germline V CDR1 and CDR2: SGHRS, YFSETQ. The CDR3 sequence: CASLAGEVTGELFF. The CDR3 DNA reads TGCGCCAGCTTAGCGGGAGAAGTTACCGGGGAGCTGTTTTTT.

The J gene is TRBJ2-1, the V gene TRBV15; no reliable D call. Per the germline V gene, CDR1 is LNHNV and CDR2 is YYDKDF (reference sequence). CDR3 length equals 15 residues. V was cut by 0 bases and J by 8 bases, with 14 bases left in between. In DNA, the CDR3 is TGTGCCACCAGCAGAGATGTGGCTGCGTTTGATGAGCAGTTCTTC. Protein sequence: CATSRDVAAFDEQFF.

This clone came up a few times. This rearrangement joins TRBV5-1 to TRBJ2-2; D is possibly TRBD2 (7 bases). The germline CDR1 and CDR2 sequences are SGHRS and YFSETQ. V lost 7 bases to trimming and J lost 5 bases, with 15 bases between them. The CDR3 totals 14 residues. The CDR3 DNA follows: TGCGCCAGCGGGGGCGGGAGAGAGACCGGGGAGCTGTTTTTT. Residues: CASGGGRETGELFF.

The chain is built from TRBV7-9 and TRBJ2-7, with D tentatively TRBD1 or TRBD2 (5 bases each). V was trimmed by 5 bases and J by 2 bases, leaving 10 bases between them. This CDR3 has 13 amino acids. Germline V gene sequence: CDR1 SEHNR, CDR2 FQNEAQ (reference sequence). Here the CDR3 reads CASSRDLPYEQYF. Here the CDR3 DNA reads TGTGCCAGCAGCCGGGACCTACCCTACGAGCAGTACTTC. The full variable domain, its missing parts supplied by reference TRBV7-9 and TRBJ2-7, is DTGVSQNPRHKITKRGQNVTFRCDPISEHNRLYWYRQTLGQGPEFLTYFQNEAQLEKSRLLSDRFSAERPKGSFSTLEIQRTEQGDSAMYLCASSRDLPYEQYFGPGTRLTVT.

This clone came up a few times. The rearrangement uses TRBV11-2 and TRBJ2-1; 7 bases are a match to TRBD1. J lost 14 bases, V lost 5 bases, and 9 bases had no gene match. Germline V CDR1 and CDR2: SGHAT, FQNNGV. This CDR3 is 12 amino acids long. CDR3 bases: TGTGCCAGCAGCGAAGGTGGACAGGAGGAGTTCTTC. This sequence encodes CASSEGGQEEFF.

On this clone itself: The same CDR3 can be traced to other DNA sequences in this sample. CDR3 in amino acids: CASSLTSGTDTQYF. DNA of the CDR3: TGCGCCAGCAGCCTGACTAGCGGAACAGATACGCAGTATTTT. The V gene is TRBV5-1, the J gene TRBJ2-3, with 9 bases identical to TRBD2. V lost 4 bases to trimming and J lost 3 bases; unmatched junction nucleotides: 3. This CDR3 contains 14 residues. Germline CDR1 SGHRS, CDR2 YFSETQ.

The V call is TRBV29-1, the J call TRBJ2-3; D ambiguous. The CDR3 is 13 residues long. The germline V and J ends were trimmed by 0 bases and 8 bases, with 12 bases remaining between them. CDR1 is SQVTM, CDR2 ANQGSEA, per germline. The DNA of the CDR3 is TGCAGCGTTGAAGATCCCGGACGCGGTACGCAGTATTTT. Its protein is CSVEDPGRGTQYF.